This T cell receptor beta chain was observed in a study of T cell repertoires in cytomegalovirus infection. General observations from the study: Within the response measured ex vivo, HLA-C-restricted CMV-specific TCR beta clonotypes were dominant.

One entry per CDR3 protein, called by TCRdb with MiXCR from the reads. Of about 700,000 distinct CDR3 sequences in the sample, around a third were seen once. As regards this clonotype: What it binds is unknown.

V lost 3 bases to trimming and J lost 4 bases, with 12 bases between them. The CDR3 is 14 residues long. The germline CDR1 and CDR2 sequences are LGHDT and YNNKEL (reference sequence). The V gene is TRBV3-1, the J gene TRBJ2-5; D remains unclear. Material: cultured PBMCs, obtained from culture after CMV antigen stimulation. This receptor was taken from a human donor in good health (CMV status not recorded). Some clones in this sample may be carry-over from other donors' samples. The CDR3 here is CASSQLGWGETQYF. As DNA, the CDR3 is TGTGCCAGCAGCCAGCTGGGGTGGGGAGAGACCCAGTACTTC.